This T cell receptor beta chain was sequenced for a study of CD8+CD57+ T cells in acquired aplastic anemia. Study-level background: The DNA of sorted CD4+ and CD8+ cells averaged roughly 3.2 ug.

In germline, CDR1 is LNHDA, CDR2 SQIVND (reference sequence). There are 12 residues in the CDR3. V shed 8 bases and J 10 bases; nucleotides not matched to a gene: 4. Flow cytometry had shown expanded CD8+CD57+ cells in the patients chosen for sequencing. Untreated patients provided the blood samples, with no therapy given before sampling. Genomic DNA constituted the template upon which TCR beta VDJ and CDR3 profiling was performed. TCRdb itself ran the reads through MiXCR, one entry per CDR3 protein. The table has about 190,000 distinct CDR3 sequences, around 47% seen once. Sequencing was performed on sorted CD4+, CD8+, or CD8+CD57+ T cells (not recorded which) from PBMCs. The genes are TRBV19 and TRBJ2-1; TRBD1 matches 11 bases. The receptor's source is a human donor with aplastic anemia. The CDR3 DNA follows: TGTGCCAGTCAGGACAGGGGGCAGGAGCAGTTCTTC. Translating gives CASQDRGQEQFF.